This T cell receptor (beta chain) originates from a study of blood T cell repertoires in COVID-19 (dated by TCRdb to 2018 to 2021). Background for the entire study: Samples covering the acute and convalescent phases of COVID-19 were provided by collaborators in the United States, Italy and Spain. The material from the prospective study consisted of cDNA or gDNA derived from T cells, B-cell-depleted T cells, or PBMCs. The dataset comprised deeply sampled blood TCRbeta repertoires from subjects exposed to, actively infected with, or recovered from COVID-19. The repertoires were released in a freely available public database meant as a resource for research on the immune response to SARS-CoV-2. Samples were obtained from the ongoing ImmuneRACE study (first 160 participants) and from 1,000 to 1,500 subjects provided by 6 global collaborators. A de-identified subject ID, COVID-19 status, age in years and sex were almost always included in the sample metadata. HLA class I and class II types, where available, came from metadata supplied by the sample provider rather than from assay-based typing. What the study reported, not specific to this receptor: The quantity of clinical and demographic metadata differed by source and by participant and was supplied without curation.

TCRbeta CDR3 regions were amplified from genomic DNA by means of the immunoSEQ Assay, a bias-controlled multiplex PCR. The authors' pipeline ran thus. The number of nucleated cells in each sample was estimated by amplification of reference gene primers within the assay. To quantify the absolute abundance of each unique TCRbeta CDR3 rearrangement, sequence reads were collapsed and filtered. For each sample, productive Simpson clonality was calculated as the square root of Simpson's diversity index over productive rearrangements. TCRdb limited this immuneACCESS table to in-frame rearrangements with V and J called. A share of clones is missing; checked studies link under half to unresolved V genes, and the rest is unexplained. Clone size and the V and J calls come from that table; the DNA yielded D and trimming. The table for this sample lists a few hundred thousand clones; around 86% of them were counted only once. The ten top clones hold approximately 4.1% of the sample.

Participants in the prospective study were enrolled through a virtual design, were aged 18 to 89 years, and lived in 20 to 30 United States geographic areas. In the prospective study, participants were assigned to cohorts based on the clinical history participants reported in a screening survey and a study questionnaire. For ImmuneRACE Cohort 3, a participant was defined as recovered based on two consecutive negative NP/OP PCR tests, clearance by a healthcare professional, or resolution of symptoms. Mobile phlebotomists in the prospective study collected whole blood, serum and a nasopharyngeal or oropharyngeal swab from every participant. Prospective study participants could optionally give additional blood draws and questionnaires over an approximately 2-month period. Blood samples from the prospective study were shipped frozen or at room temperature prior to DNA extraction. Comment on this clone: What this receptor recognizes is not known. Per-base quality was not reported, and no clone a single base away is much larger than it.

The sample consisted of PBMCs or T cells enriched from blood (not recorded which). The receptor was isolated from a man aged 30-40 years who had recovered from COVID-19.

The CDR3 reads CASLPGQGRRSEQFF. The DNA is TGTGCCAGTCTGCCGGGACAGGGTCGAAGGAGCGAGCAGTTCTTC. The V and J genes are TRBV2 and TRBJ2-1; the junction holds 9 bases that match TRBD1. For CDR1 and CDR2, the germline V gene lists SNHLY and FYNNEI. Including the terminal cysteine and phenylalanine, the CDR3 comprises 15 residues. Only the CDR3 region is kept as DNA, spanning 45 bases read in frame from base 1. Trimmed from V: 9 bases; trimmed from J: 10 bases; junction bases lacking a gene match: 16.